This is a list of T cell receptor beta chains from one sample in a study of response to subunit inactivated influenza vaccine. TCRdb called the RT-PCR reads again in MiXCR, with one record for every CDR3 protein. The sample comprises 530,000 or so distinct CDR3 sequences, about an eighth of which are singletons, and more than 8.5% rests with the top ten. The source was PBMCs from blood, collected on the day of vaccination. The receptors shown here come from a man in his fifties who received an inactivated influenza vaccine. Each CDR3 is given with its conserved first and last residue. The D gene is left open where the match is weak. The listing skips clone size in some rows; elsewhere it reads once, few, many or a size class.

.,TRBV7-9,13,TRBJ1-1,few,CASSLGFTAEAFF,TGTGCCAGCAGCTTAGGGTTCACGGCTGAAGCTTTCTTT
.,TRBV6-6,13,TRBJ2-1,few,CASSYDRHNEQFF,TGTGCCAGCAGTTACGACAGACACAATGAGCAGTTCTTC
TRBD1,TRBV29-1,14,TRBJ2-1,.,CSVRPGQGGGEQFF,TGCAGCGTTAGACCGGGACAGGGTGGTGGTGAGCAGTTCTTC
TRBD1,TRBV6-1,15,TRBJ1-5,.,CASSSLGQGHQPQHF,TGTGCCAGCAGCTCCTTAGGACAGGGGCATCAGCCCCAGCATTTT
.,TRBV7-2,15,TRBJ2-4,.,CASSTQHLAKNIQYF,TGTGCCAGCAGCACCCAACACCTAGCCAAAAACATTCAGTACTTC
.,TRBV27,16,TRBJ2-7,.,CASSARREPGPYEQYF,TGTGCCAGCAGTGCACGCCGGGAGCCCGGCCCCTACGAGCAGTACTTC
TRBD2,TRBV5-1,16,TRBJ2-3,.,CASSLSSLAGTDTQYF,TGCGCCAGCAGCTTGAGTTCGCTAGCGGGAACAGATACGCAGTATTTT
TRBD2,TRBV3-1,16,TRBJ2-5,.,CASSSASGTSGETQYF,TGTGCCAGCAGCTCCGCCTCCGGGACTAGCGGGGAGACCCAGTACTTC
.,TRBV20-1,17,TRBJ2-1,few,CSAIGKRERSSYNEQFF,TGCAGTGCTATCGGCAAACGGGAGCGTAGCTCCTACAATGAGCAGTTCTTC
TRBD1,TRBV6-1,14,TRBJ2-7,.,CASSNPGQGFEQYF,TGTGCCAGCAGTAATCCGGGACAGGGTTTCGAGCAGTACTTC
TRBD1,TRBV27,16,TRBJ2-7,many,CASSLRVGQGAYEQYF,TGTGCCAGCAGTTTAAGAGTCGGGCAGGGGGCCTACGAGCAGTACTTC
.,TRBV12-3/TRBV12-4,15,TRBJ1-6,few,CASRPMTGGNSPLHF,TGTGCCAGCAGACCGATGACCGGTGGAAATTCACCCCTCCACTTT
.,TRBV19,13,TRBJ2-3,.,CACSIAGSDTQYF,TGTGCCTGTAGTATAGCCGGGAGTGATACGCAGTATTTT
.,TRBV7-8,16,TRBJ2-1,many,CASSLVRESSYNEQFF,TGTGCCAGCAGCTTAGTTCGGGAGAGCTCCTACAATGAGCAGTTCTTC
TRBD2,TRBV4-2,18,TRBJ2-7,few,CASSQAGLAVVGSYEQYF,TGTGCCAGCAGCCAAGCGGGACTAGCGGTGGTCGGGTCCTACGAGCAGTACTTC
.,TRBV7-2,14,TRBJ1-4,many,CASSLKIRDEKLFF,TGTGCCAGCAGCTTAAAAATCAGGGATGAAAAACTGTTTTTT
.,TRBV7-9,12,TRBJ2-7,.,CASALYPYEQYF,TGTGCCAGCGCTCTATACCCCTACGAGCAGTACTTC
.,TRBV27,14,TRBJ2-7,many,CASSLQGRSYEQYF,TGTGCCAGCAGCTTACAAGGGCGGTCCTACGAGCAGTACTTC
TRBD1,TRBV15,17,TRBJ1-5,.,CATSRDRLGGLKQPQHF,TGTGCCACCAGCAGAGATCGTCTAGGGGGCTTAAAACAGCCCCAGCATTTT
TRBD1,TRBV5-1,14,TRBJ1-2,many,CASSLSGQGYGYTF,TGCGCCAGCAGCTTATCGGGACAGGGCTATGGCTACACCTTC
.,TRBV10-1,13,TRBJ2-5,.,CASSESLVETQYF,TGCGCCAGCAGTGAGTCACTAGTTGAGACCCAGTACTTC
TRBD1,TRBV29-1,14,TRBJ2-1,.,CSVAGTGPYNEQFF,TGCAGCGTGGCAGGGACAGGGCCTTACAATGAGCAGTTCTTC
TRBD1,TRBV7-9,17,TRBJ2-3,many,CASSKSGQGGFTDTQYF,TGTGCCAGCAGCAAATCCGGACAGGGTGGCTTCACAGATACGCAGTATTTT
TRBD1,TRBV3-1,13,TRBJ1-1,many,CASSWDRGTEAFF,TGTGCCAGCAGTTGGGACAGGGGTACTGAAGCTTTCTTT
TRBD2,TRBV6-4,17,TRBJ2-5,.,CASSDKGGLADQETQYF,TGTGCCAGCAGTGACAAAGGGGGACTAGCGGACCAAGAGACCCAGTACTTC
.,TRBV20-1,14,TRBJ2-7,few,CSATAVRWAYEQYF,TGCAGTGCTACAGCGGTTCGATGGGCGTACGAGCAGTACTTC
.,TRBV6-5,11,TRBJ2-4,many,CASSGGNIQYF,TGTGCCAGCAGTGGGGGAAACATTCAGTACTTC
.,TRBV15,13,TRBJ2-5,few,CATSRDKKTPSAF,TGTGCCACCAGCAGAGATAAGAAAACGCCCTCCGCCTTC
.,TRBV21-1,18,TRBJ1-5,.,CASSKSKLRFWSNQPQHF,TGTGCCAGCAGCAAATCAAAATTGCGGTTCTGGAGCAATCAGCCCCAGCATTTT
TRBD1,TRBV2,14,TRBJ1-1,many,CASRAGTGLYEAFF,TGTGCCAGCAGGGCCGGGACAGGTTTATATGAAGCTTTCTTT
.,TRBV20-1,14,TRBJ2-6,.,CSAKRQAGANVLTF,TGCAGTGCTAAAAGACAGGCTGGGGCCAACGTCCTGACTTTC
.,TRBV6-1,11,TRBJ1-6,.,CASRVTESLHF,TGTGCCAGCAGGGTGACGGAATCCCTCCACTTT
TRBD1,TRBV20-1,14,TRBJ1-4,.,CSARGAQGVEKLFF,TGCAGTGCTAGAGGGGCACAGGGGGTTGAAAAACTGTTTTTT
.,TRBV20-1,14,TRBJ1-5,many,CSARQAAVNQPQHF,TGCAGTGCTAGACAAGCGGCCGTCAATCAGCCCCAGCATTTT
.,TRBV29-1,15,TRBJ2-1,few,CSVGGIQRRYNEQFF,TGCAGCGTTGGTGGTATCCAGCGGAGGTACAATGAGCAGTTCTTC
TRBD2,TRBV4-3,13,TRBJ2-1,.,CASSQGGGGEQFF,TGCGCCAGCAGCCAAGGTGGCGGGGGTGAGCAGTTCTTC
.,TRBV11-1,15,TRBJ2-2,many,CASSTGNPNTGELFF,TGTGCCAGCAGTACAGGAAACCCGAACACCGGGGAGCTGTTTTTT
.,TRBV9,15,TRBJ2-5,few,CASSVGHSVGETQYF,TGTGCCAGCAGCGTAGGACATTCGGTAGGAGAGACCCAGTACTTC
TRBD2,TRBV2,14,TRBJ2-5,few,CASGRLAGEETQYF,TGTGCCAGCGGAAGACTAGCGGGAGAAGAGACCCAGTACTTC
.,TRBV4-3,15,TRBJ2-7,.,CASSQDPGVGYEQYF,TGCGCCAGCAGCCAAGATCCAGGGGTCGGGTACGAGCAGTACTTC
.,TRBV11-3,17,TRBJ2-1,few,CASSLVSSLNSYNEQFF,TGTGCCAGCAGCTTAGTTAGCAGCCTAAACTCCTACAATGAGCAGTTCTTC